A single sample is the source of the 7 T cell receptor beta chains below, sequenced in a study of post-analysis software for immune sequencing data. Antigens for these TCRs are unknown. Unique molecular identifiers tagged the TCR beta cDNA libraries. TCRdb called the PCR reads again in MiXCR, with one record for every CDR3 protein. The profile shows about 430,000 distinct CDR3 sequences, 39% of them singletons. Study-wide results and limits: Compared with controls, patients had more of 4 to 6 TRBV segments, including TRBV5-6, TRBV5-1 and TRBV20-1.

The sequenced sample consisted of blood. These receptors were collected from a girl between 2 and 10 years old with multiple sclerosis.

This clonotype was picked up one time. V gene TRBV5-5 combines with J gene TRBJ1-5; D is uncertain. V gave up 3 bases and J gave up 4 bases, with 14 bases separating them. Per the germline V gene, CDR1 is SGHKS and CDR2 is YYEKEE (reference sequence). This CDR3 comprises 15 residues. DNA for the CDR3: TGTGCCAGCAGCTGGATGGCCGACGGTAATCAGCCCCAGCATTTT. Its protein is CASSWMADGNQPQHF.

The chain carries TRBV5-1 and TRBJ1-2, with unresolved D. Germline V gene sequence: CDR1 SGHRS, CDR2 YFSETQ. The CDR3 runs to 16 residues. Between the trimmed V and J ends, which lost 4 bases and 8 bases, there was a span of 24 bases. DNA for the CDR3: TGCGCCAGCAGCCCAAGGACCAGGTTTTTCCCAGTCGGCTACACCTTC. It specifies CASSPRTRFFPVGYTF.

The chain links TRBV18 to TRBJ2-1; tentative D call: TRBD2 (7 bases). V lost 6 bases and J lost 9, with 18 bases in between. The CDR3 runs to 14 residues. The germline V gene encodes CDR1 KGHSH and CDR2 LQKENI. CDR3 sequence (DNA): TGTGCCAGCTCCCCCACCGGGGGGCCTTCTGAGCAGTTCTTC. It specifies CASSPTGGPSEQFF.

The gene calls are TRBV4-3 and TRBJ2-3; 7 nucleotides align to TRBD2. Germline-derived CDR1 and CDR2 are LGHNA and YSLEER. The CDR3 is 18 residues long. V shed 4 bases, J shed 0 bases, and the junction held 13 bases outside the gene matches. CDR3: CASSPEAWDYPSTDTQYF. DNA for the CDR3: TGCGCCAGCAGCCCGGAGGCCTGGGACTACCCGAGCACAGATACGCAGTATTTT.

The chain employs TRBV5-1 and TRBJ2-1, with a possible D match to TRBD1 (6 bases). Trimming removed 1 base at V and 2 bases at J, with 13 bases between. This CDR3 has 16 residues. Germline assignment: CDR1 SGHRS and CDR2 YFSETQ. Here the CDR3 reads CASSLSGQYTYNEQFF. The CDR3 DNA sequence: TGCGCCAGCAGCTTGTCGGGACAATACACCTACAATGAGCAGTTCTTC.

This chain joins TRBV28 and TRBJ2-1; D call uncertain. The J call is uncertain, as TRBJ2-7 better fits the DNA end. Germline CDR1 reads MDHEN; CDR2 reads SYDVKM. This CDR3 comprises 13 residues. CDR3 sequence (DNA): TGTGCCTTAGAACCCCCAGCCTACTACGAGCAGTACTTC. Its translation: CALEPPAYYEQYF.

V gene TRBV4-2 combines with J gene TRBJ2-5; D unclear. V lost 1 base and J lost 2, with 8 bases in between. The CDR3 extends over 14 amino acids. Germline loops: CDR1 LGHNA, CDR2 YNFKEQ. CDR3 sequence (DNA): TGTGCCAGCAGCCAAGTCCTGGGGCAAGAGACCCAGTACTTC. Amino acid sequence: CASSQVLGQETQYF.